This passage covers 8 T cell receptor beta chains from one sample sequenced in a study of vaccination and CD4 T cells after COVID-19. Regarding treatment: roughly 11-day PBMC culture with coronavirus spike peptide pools or control peptides (ViraFEST assay). For these TCRs, the target antigens are not known. CD4+ T cells that had been cultured provided DNA sequenced with the Oncomine TCR Beta short-read assay. In TCRdb, the PCR reads were re-called with MiXCR into one record per CDR3 protein. The sample consists of over 15,000 distinct CDR3 sequences, over 45% of them appearing once. Source material: CD4+ T cells from blood, cultured in vitro. Receptor source: a human donor who had recovered from COVID-19.

This rearrangement joins TRBV15 to TRBJ1-1; possible D gene TRBD1, 6 bases. Germline CDR1 LNHNV, CDR2 YYDKDF (reference sequence). This CDR3 contains 14 residues. V was pared by 1 base and J by 2 bases, with 8 bases between. The CDR3 nucleotides read TGTGCCACCAGCAGAGCGGGACAAAACACTGAAGCTTTCTTT. Translating it yields CATSRAGQNTEAFF.

This clonotype was detected only a few times. The chain employs TRBV7-3 and TRBJ1-6; D not certain. This CDR3 region has 13 residues. CDR1 is SGHTA and CDR2 is FQGTGA in the germline V gene. Trimming shortened V by 5 bases and J by 8 bases, and 10 bases separated the two germline ends. For the CDR3, the DNA is TGTGCCAGCAGCCTAAGCGGGGATTCACCCCTCCACTTT. This codes for CASSLSGDSPLHF.

As to this clonotype: The junction and the germline gene differ at one end; a read error may be behind it. This chain joins TRBV7-2 and TRBJ1-1, with 10 bases fitting TRBD1. The CDR3 spans 17 residues. Germline CDR1 and CDR2: SGHTA and FQGNSA. The CDR3, as DNA: TGTGCCAACAGCTTAGGCCGGACAGGGGGAGGGAACACTGAAGCTTTCTTT. Amino acid sequence: CANSLGRTGGGNTEAFF. The complete variable domain, with remaining parts taken from reference TRBV7-2 and TRBJ1-1, reads GAGVSQSPSNKVTEKGKDVELRCDPISGHTALYWYRQSLGQGLEFLIYFQGNSAPDKSGLPSDRFSAERTGGSVSTLTIQRTQQEDSAVYLCANSLGRTGGGNTEAFFGQGTRLTVV.

The rearrangement uses TRBV15 and TRBJ2-2, with TRBD2 identical over 9 bases. The CDR3 runs 21 residues. Trimming removed 0 bases from V and 0 bases from J; junction bases left unmatched: 14. The germline V gene encodes CDR1 LNHNV and CDR2 YYDKDF (reference sequence). DNA of the CDR3: TGTGCCACCAGCAGAGATTACCAGCGGGAGGCCCCGATTACGAACACCGGGGAGCTGTTTTTT. Its translation is CATSRDYQREAPITNTGELFF.

The chain combines TRBV7-9 with TRBJ2-6, with D possibly TRBD1 on 6 matching bases. This CDR3 is 14 amino acids long. The germline V gene has CDR1 SEHNR and CDR2 FQNEAQ (reference sequence). V dropped 4 bases and J dropped 4 bases, with 8 bases sitting between them. The CDR3 DNA is TGTGCCAGCAGCTACAGGGAGGGGGCCAACGTCCTGACTTTC. This codes for CASSYREGANVLTF.

The CDR3 region has the DNA TGTGCCAGCAGTTATAGAGGACGGGTCTATAATTCACCCCTCCACTTT. This gives the protein CASSYRGRVYNSPLHF. The rearrangement links TRBV27 to TRBJ1-6; D remains ambiguous. Germline CDR1 and CDR2: MNHEY and SMNVEV (reference sequence). The CDR3 is made up of 16 amino acids. Trimming removed 4 bases from V and 3 bases from J, with 13 bases in between.

This clonotype was detected a few times. The chain employs TRBV7-2 and TRBJ2-7; no clear D gene. V lost 0 bases and J 0 bases, leaving 6 bases between the germline ends. The CDR3 length is 14 residues. Germline V gives CDR1 SGHTA, CDR2 FQGNSA. CDR3 coding DNA: TGTGCCAGCAGCTTAGCAGCGAGCTCCTACGAGCAGTACTTC. This gives the protein CASSLAASSYEQYF. Full variable domain (outside the CDR3, taken from reference TRBV7-2 and TRBJ2-7): GAGVSQSPSNKVTEKGKDVELRCDPISGHTALYWYRQSLGQGLEFLIYFQGNSAPDKSGLPSDRFSAERTGGSVSTLTIQRTQQEDSAVYLCASSLAASSYEQYFGPGTRLTVT.

In regard to this clonotype: A junction end diverges from the germline sequence, so it may reflect a read error. This chain links TRBV7-9 with TRBJ2-6; D gene uncertain. The CDR3 runs 15 residues. Germline CDR1 is SEHNR and CDR2 is FQNEAQ (reference sequence). For the CDR3, the DNA is TGCGCCAGCAGCCCAGCAAACTCTGGGGCCAACGTCCTGACTTTC. It translates to CASSPANSGANVLTF.